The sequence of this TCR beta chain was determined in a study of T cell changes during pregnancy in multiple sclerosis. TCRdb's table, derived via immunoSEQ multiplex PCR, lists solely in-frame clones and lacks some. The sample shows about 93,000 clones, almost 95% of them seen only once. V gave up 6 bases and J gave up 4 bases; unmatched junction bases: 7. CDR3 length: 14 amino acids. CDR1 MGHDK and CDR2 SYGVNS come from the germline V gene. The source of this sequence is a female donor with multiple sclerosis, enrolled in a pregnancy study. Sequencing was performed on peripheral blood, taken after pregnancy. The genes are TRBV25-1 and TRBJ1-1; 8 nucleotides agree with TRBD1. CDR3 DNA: TGTGCCAGCAGCCAGGGGGCAAGGGGCACTGAAGCTTTCTTT. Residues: CASSQGARGTEAFF.